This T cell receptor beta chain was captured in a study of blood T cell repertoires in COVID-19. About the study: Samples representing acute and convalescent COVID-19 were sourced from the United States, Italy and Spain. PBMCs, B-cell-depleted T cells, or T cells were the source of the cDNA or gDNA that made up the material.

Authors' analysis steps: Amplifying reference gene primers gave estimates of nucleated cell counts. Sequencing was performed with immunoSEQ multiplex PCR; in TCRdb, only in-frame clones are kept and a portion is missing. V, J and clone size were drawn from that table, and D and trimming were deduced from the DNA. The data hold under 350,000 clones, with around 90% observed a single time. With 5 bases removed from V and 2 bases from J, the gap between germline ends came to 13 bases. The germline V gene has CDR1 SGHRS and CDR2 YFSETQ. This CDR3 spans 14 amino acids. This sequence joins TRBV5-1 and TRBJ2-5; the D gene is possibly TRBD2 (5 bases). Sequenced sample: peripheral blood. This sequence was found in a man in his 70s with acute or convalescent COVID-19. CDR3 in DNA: TGCGCCAGCAGTGTCGCCGGGAAACAAGAGACCCAGTACTTC. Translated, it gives CASSVAGKQETQYF.